A single sample gave rise to the 21 T cell receptor beta chains below, sequenced in a study of blood T cell repertoires in COVID-19. The protocol was immunoSEQ multiplex PCR, while the TCRdb copy is restricted to in-frame clones and leaves out a portion. This sample yields some 230,000 clones, of which 80% to 90% are seen a single time; approximately 3.8% belongs to the top ten. The sample taken for sequencing was PBMCs or T cells enriched from blood (not recorded which). The receptors here all came from a woman between 18 and 29 years old in a cohort exposed to, infected with or recovered from COVID-19 (not recorded which).

The genes are TRBV6-5 and TRBJ2-1; D is perhaps TRBD2 (6 bases). This CDR3 is 14 amino acids long. The ends were cut back, 6 bases at V and 6 bases at J, with 15 bases in the middle. Germline CDR1 is MNHEY and CDR2 is SVGAGI. CDR3 nucleotide sequence: TGTGCCAGCAGCCCCCTGCGGGGAGCCAATGAGCAGTTCTTC. Protein sequence: CASSPLRGANEQFF.

This sequence joins TRBV2 and TRBJ2-5; 16 nucleotides line up with TRBD2. The J segment lost 5 bases and the V segment lost 7 bases, leaving 7 bases of the junction unmatched. Germline V gene sequence: CDR1 SNHLY, CDR2 FYNNEI. The CDR3 covers 16 residues. The CDR3 spells CASMEGLAGGLETQYF. The CDR3 region has the DNA TGTGCCAGCATGGAGGGACTAGCGGGGGGGCTTGAGACCCAGTACTTC.

V gene TRBV5-1 combines with J gene TRBJ1-2, with 10 bases fitting TRBD1. V trimming: 4 bases; J trimming: 6 bases; junction bases outside the gene matches: 12. This CDR3 spans 16 amino acids. Germline V gene data show CDR1 as SGHRS and CDR2 as YFSETQ. The CDR3 protein is CASSPDRDRGAHGYTF. CDR3 in DNA: TGCGCCAGCAGCCCCGACCGGGACAGGGGAGCTCATGGCTACACCTTC.

The chain links TRBV7-8 to TRBJ2-7, with D perhaps TRBD1 (5 bases). Trimming left V 5 bases short and J 7 bases short, with 18 bases between. The germline CDR1 and CDR2 sequences are SGHVS and FQNEAQ. The CDR3 has 14 residues. CDR3 protein: CASSLGRGVWEQYF. The CDR3 bases are TGTGCCAGCAGCCTCGGAAGGGGCGTTTGGGAGCAGTACTTC.

The gene calls are TRBV6-6 and TRBJ2-2; D may be TRBD2 (6 bases). The V end lost 4 bases, the J end lost 2 bases, and 14 bases lay between the germline ends. This CDR3 region has 16 residues. Germline CDR1 reads MNHNY; CDR2 reads SVGAGI (reference sequence). CDR3 sequence reads: CASSSPRGLNTGELFF. DNA of the CDR3: TGTGCCAGCAGTTCCCCACGGGGGTTAAACACCGGGGAGCTGTTTTTT.

This chain joins TRBV28 and TRBJ1-2; the match to TRBD1 covers 7 bases. Germline-derived CDR1 and CDR2 are MDHEN and SYDVKM. The CDR3 is 13 residues long. V dropped 3 bases and J dropped 4; count of bases not matched to a gene: 2. The chain's CDR3 is CASSLTGTYGYTF. The CDR3 DNA is TGTGCCAGCAGTTTGACAGGGACCTATGGCTACACCTTC.

This chain connects TRBV25-1 to TRBJ1-6, with 10 bases identical to TRBD1. CDR1 MGHDK and CDR2 SYGVNS come from the germline V gene. This CDR3 contains 15 residues. V lost 3 bases to trimming and J lost 8 bases; unmatched junction nucleotides: 4. CDR3 in DNA: TGTGCCAGCAGTGATTTGGGGACAGGGGATTCACCCCTCCACTTT. Protein sequence: CASSDLGTGDSPLHF.

A few counts support this clone. The rearrangement links TRBV6-5 to TRBJ1-3; 7 bases match TRBD1. Trimming cost V 6 bases and J 3 bases; bases outside gene matches: 5. Germline CDR1 is MNHEY and CDR2 is SVGAGI. This CDR3 contains 14 residues. The CDR3 DNA follows: TGTGCCAGCAGAGAGGGGACAGATGGAAACACCATATATTTT. Its protein product is CASREGTDGNTIYF.

The chain combines TRBV5-1 with TRBJ1-2, with 11 bases identical to TRBD1. The CDR3 is 16 amino acids. The V gene end was trimmed by 0 bases and the J gene end by 8 bases; junction bases not matched to a gene: 9. Germline V gene sequence: CDR1 SGHRS, CDR2 YFSETQ. DNA of the CDR3: TGCGCCAGCAGCTTGGCCACAGGACAGGGGGCTGTCGGCTACACCTTC. This codes for CASSLATGQGAVGYTF.

This sequence joins TRBV24-1 and TRBJ1-3, with D maybe TRBD1 (5 bases). CDR1 and CDR2 from the germline V gene are KGHDR and SFDVKD. This CDR3 spans 17 amino acids. The V and J ends lost 2 bases and 2 bases respectively, with 15 bases between them. The CDR3 sequence: CATSDSGDTGAGNTIYF. The CDR3 bases are TGTGCCACCAGTGATTCCGGAGACACGGGGGCTGGAAACACCATATATTTT.

In its sample, this clone was seen once. The chain couples TRBV10-3 to TRBJ2-1; 7 bases line up with TRBD1. CDR1 is ENHRY, CDR2 SYGVKD, per germline. The CDR3 is 12 amino acids. V gave up 10 bases and J gave up 14 bases; unmatched junction bases: 14. This chain's CDR3 is CATFETGVEKFF. The CDR3 bases are TGTGCCACCTTCGAAACAGGGGTGGAGAAGTTCTTC.

This clone has a single count. The chain joins TRBV19 to TRBJ1-2; D is uncertain. CDR1 LNHDA and CDR2 SQIVND come from the germline V gene (reference sequence). The CDR3 runs 13 residues. V shed 6 bases and J shed 7 bases, with 15 bases lying between them. The CDR3 bases are TGTGCCAGTAGCCGGCAGATGGAGGGTGGCTACACCTTC. Amino acids: CASSRQMEGGYTF.

The genes are TRBV10-3 and TRBJ2-1, with 7 positions matching TRBD1. Germline V lookup: CDR1 ENHRY, CDR2 SYGVKD. Trimming took 3 bases from V and 2 from J; bases not matched to a gene: 19. The CDR3 length is 20 residues. The CDR3 protein is CAISDPTMDRTKTTYNEQFF. The CDR3 coding sequence is TGTGCCATCAGTGACCCGACCATGGACAGGACAAAGACAACCTACAATGAGCAGTTCTTC.

The V gene is TRBV7-8, the J gene TRBJ1-6, with 10 bases that match TRBD1. CDR1 and CDR2 (germline): SGHVS, FQNEAQ. With 6 bases clipped from V and 7 bases from J, the junction kept 9 bases outside the gene matches. CDR3 length: 16 residues. The CDR3 DNA is TGTGCCAGCAGTTCCAGTTCGGGACAGGGGAATTCACCCCTCCACTTT. Translated, it gives CASSSSSGQGNSPLHF.

The chain is built from TRBV3-1 (or the pseudogene TRBV3-2) and TRBJ2-5; 9 bases fit TRBD1. V lost 2 bases to trimming and J lost 4 bases; unmatched junction nucleotides: 11. The germline V gene encodes CDR1 LGHDT and CDR2 YNNKEL (reference sequence). The CDR3 has 17 amino acids. This chain's CDR3 is CASSQLGWTGVIETQYF. In DNA, the CDR3 is TGTGCCAGCAGCCAATTGGGGTGGACAGGGGTGATAGAGACCCAGTACTTC.

The chain is built from TRBV9 and TRBJ1-3, with D uncertain. Trimming left V 4 bases short and J 0 bases short, with 5 bases between. The CDR3 is made up of 13 amino acids. Germline loops: CDR1 SGDLS, CDR2 YYNGEE. DNA for the CDR3: TGTGCCAGCAGCCCCAGCTCTGGAAACACCATATATTTT. This sequence encodes CASSPSSGNTIYF.

The chain uses TRBV19 and TRBJ1-1; weak D call: TRBD1 (6 bases). CDR3 length: 15 amino acids. The ends were cut back, 4 bases at V and 7 bases at J, with 19 bases in the middle. Per the germline V gene, CDR1 is LNHDA and CDR2 is SQIVND (reference sequence). CDR3 in amino acids: CASSSQGRIGVEAFF. The CDR3 nucleotides read TGTGCCAGTAGTAGCCAGGGGCGGATCGGCGTTGAAGCTTTCTTT.

This clone was counted a single time. The V and J genes are TRBV11-3 and TRBJ2-1, with 16 bases that match TRBD2. The germline V gene has CDR1 SGHNT and CDR2 YENEEA. The CDR3 length is 17 residues. V lost 9 bases to trimming and J lost 6 bases; unmatched junction nucleotides: 11. This chain's CDR3 is CASGPGLAGGPVNEQFF. The CDR3 nucleotides are TGTGCCAGTGGTCCGGGACTAGCGGGAGGGCCGGTCAATGAGCAGTTCTTC.

The V and J genes are TRBV24-1 and TRBJ1-4; D not certain. Germline V CDR1 and CDR2: KGHDR, SFDVKD. The CDR3 is 15 amino acids. V lost 5 bases and J 5 bases, leaving 14 bases between the germline ends. CDR3 region: CATSGGRGTNEKLFF. The CDR3 DNA reads TGTGCCACCAGTGGCGGACGGGGAACCAATGAAAAACTGTTTTTT.

V is TRBV6-5 and J is TRBJ1-2; TRBD1 matches 7 bases. CDR3 length equals 14 residues. The germline V gene encodes CDR1 MNHEY and CDR2 SVGAGI. Unmatched junction bases numbered 3, after V lost 5 bases and J lost 0 bases. The CDR3 DNA reads TGTGCCAGCAGTCGGACAGGACCTAACTATGGCTACACCTTC. This sequence encodes CASSRTGPNYGYTF.

The chain has TRBV7-9 and TRBJ2-5, with D perhaps TRBD1 (5 bases). Between the trimmed V and J ends, which lost 8 bases and 5 bases, there was a span of 12 bases. Germline V lookup: CDR1 SEHNR, CDR2 FQNEAQ (reference sequence). The CDR3 consists of 12 residues. Here the CDR3 reads CASDRAWETQYF. CDR3 DNA: TGTGCCAGCGACAGAGCTTGGGAGACCCAGTACTTC.